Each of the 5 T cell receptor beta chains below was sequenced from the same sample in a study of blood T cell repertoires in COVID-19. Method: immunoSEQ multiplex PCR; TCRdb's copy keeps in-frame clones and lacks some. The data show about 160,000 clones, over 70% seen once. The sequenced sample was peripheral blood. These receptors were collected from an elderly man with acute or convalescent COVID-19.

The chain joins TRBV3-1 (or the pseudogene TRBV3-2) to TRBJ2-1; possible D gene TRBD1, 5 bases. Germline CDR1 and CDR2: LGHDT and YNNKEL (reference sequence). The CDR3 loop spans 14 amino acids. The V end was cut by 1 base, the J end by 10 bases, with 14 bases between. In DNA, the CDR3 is TGTGCCAGCAGCCAAGCGACGGCCTCAGGGGAGCAGTTCTTC. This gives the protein CASSQATASGEQFF.

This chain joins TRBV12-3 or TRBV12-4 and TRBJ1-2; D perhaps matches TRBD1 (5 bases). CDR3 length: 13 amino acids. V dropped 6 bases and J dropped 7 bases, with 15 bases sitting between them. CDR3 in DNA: TGTGCCAGCAGCCGCCTGGGGGAGGGTGGCTACACCTTC. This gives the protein CASSRLGEGGYTF.

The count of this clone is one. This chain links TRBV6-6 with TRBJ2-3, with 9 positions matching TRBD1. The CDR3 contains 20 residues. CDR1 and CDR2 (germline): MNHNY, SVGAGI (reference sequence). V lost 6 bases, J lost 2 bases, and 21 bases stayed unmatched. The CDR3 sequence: CASSLSPGQGHNPITDTQYF. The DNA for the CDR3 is TGTGCCAGCAGCCTATCTCCCGGACAGGGGCACAACCCCATCACAGATACGCAGTATTTT.

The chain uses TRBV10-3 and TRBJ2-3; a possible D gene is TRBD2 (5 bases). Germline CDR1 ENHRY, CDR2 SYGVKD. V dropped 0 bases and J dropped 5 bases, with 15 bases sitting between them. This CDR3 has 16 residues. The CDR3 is CAISESSPSRGDTQYF. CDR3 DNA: TGTGCCATCAGTGAGTCGAGTCCTAGCAGAGGAGATACGCAGTATTTT.

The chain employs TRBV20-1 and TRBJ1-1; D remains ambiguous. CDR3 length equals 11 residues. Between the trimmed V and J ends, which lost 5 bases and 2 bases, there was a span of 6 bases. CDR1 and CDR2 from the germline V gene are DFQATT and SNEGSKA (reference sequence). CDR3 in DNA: TGCAGTGCTCCAATCAACACTGAAGCTTTCTTT. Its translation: CSAPINTEAFF.